The 27 T cell receptor beta chains given below trace back to one sample, sequenced in a study of T cell repertoires in cytomegalovirus infection. TCRdb ran MiXCR on the reads and lists one entry per CDR3 protein. The profile shows around 250,000 distinct CDR3 sequences, 15% to 20% of them singletons. The material sequenced was CD8+ T cells from PBMCs. The source of these receptors is a human donor in good health (CMV status not recorded). Some clones in this sample may be carry-over from other donors' samples.

This clonotype was counted ten times or more. The chain is built from TRBV6-2 or TRBV6-3 and TRBJ2-5; TRBD1 is a possible D gene (5 bases). Germline V gives CDR1 MNHEY, CDR2 SVGEGT. V was clipped by 9 bases and J by 3 bases, with 8 bases between them. This CDR3 has 11 residues. CDR3 loop: CARKGKETQYF. CDR3 bases: TGTGCCAGAAAGGGGAAAGAGACCCAGTACTTC.

The CDR3 spells CASSPIGQGSGELFF. The CDR3 region has the DNA TGTGCCAGCAGCCCGATCGGACAGGGGAGCGGGGAGCTGTTTTTT. The genes are TRBV9 and TRBJ2-2; 9 bases line up with TRBD1. Trimming cost V 4 bases and J 7 bases; bases outside gene matches: 8. CDR3 length: 15 residues. CDR1 is SGDLS and CDR2 is YYNGEE in the germline V gene.

There are many counts of this clonotype. This chain uses TRBV7-2 with TRBJ2-5, with 8 nucleotides matching TRBD2. The CDR3 contains 15 residues. The V segment lost 7 bases and the J segment 5 bases; nucleotides outside the gene matches: 12. The germline V gene encodes CDR1 SGHTA and CDR2 FQGNSA. The CDR3 nucleotides read TGTGCCAGCATGCGCACCGGGGGGGCTATGGAGACCCAGTACTTC. It encodes CASMRTGGAMETQYF.

In regard to this clonotype: Being one base from a much bigger clone, this may be a read error. Here the CDR3 reads CASSLSGSYYEQYF. The CDR3 DNA reads TGTGCCAGCAGTTTATCGGGCAGTTACTACGAGCAGTACTTC. The chain recombines TRBV27 with TRBJ2-7; D is undetermined. CDR3 length: 14 amino acids. Trimming left V 0 bases short and J 3 bases short, with 9 bases between. Germline V gene data show CDR1 as MNHEY and CDR2 as SMNVEV (reference sequence).

The chain's CDR3 is CASSQDPSNQPQHF. In nucleotides, the CDR3 is TGCGCCAGCAGCCAAGACCCCAGCAATCAGCCCCAGCATTTT. The chain uses TRBV4-1 and TRBJ1-5; no clear D. This CDR3 spans 14 amino acids. V was pared by 0 bases and J by 1 base, with 4 bases between. The germline V gene has CDR1 MGHRA and CDR2 YSYEKL.

This clonotype was counted between two and nine times. The V call is TRBV7-2, the J call TRBJ2-1; 8 positions match TRBD2. Germline CDR1 and CDR2: SGHTA and FQGNSA. V was pared by 1 base and J by 1 base, with 15 bases of the junction left unmatched. The CDR3 spans 20 residues. The CDR3 spells CASSLVTPGGAPESYNEQFF. For the CDR3, the DNA is TGTGCCAGCAGCTTAGTAACTCCCGGGGGGGCCCCCGAATCCTACAATGAGCAGTTCTTC.

This clonotype was observed a handful of times. V usage is TRBV5-1 and J usage is TRBJ2-3; no definite D call. Deletions cut 4 bases from V and 4 bases from J, with 4 bases between. From germline, CDR1 is SGHRS and CDR2 YFSETQ. The CDR3 length is 11 residues. The CDR3 nucleotides are TGCGCCAGCAGCGCGTCAGATACGCAGTATTTT. This translates into CASSASDTQYF. The full variable domain, completed using reference TRBV5-1 and TRBJ2-3, is KAGVTQTPRYLIKTRGQQVTLSCSPISGHRSVSWYQQTPGQGLQFLFEYFSETQRNKGNFPGRFSGRQFSNSRSEMNVSTLELGDSALYLCASSASDTQYFGPGTRLTVL.

This clonotype is medium-sized in the sample. The J gene is TRBJ1-1, the V gene TRBV7-2; perhaps TRBD1 as D (5 bases). The CDR3 has 13 amino acids. The germline V gene has CDR1 SGHTA and CDR2 FQGNSA. V was trimmed by 4 bases and J by 4 bases, leaving 10 bases between them. In nucleotides, the CDR3 is TGTGCCAGCAGCTCAGGGCCCGTCACTGAAGCTTTCTTT. Amino acids: CASSSGPVTEAFF.

CDR3 residues: CASGNGGNTGELFF. The CDR3 coding sequence is TGTGCCAGCGGAAACGGGGGGAACACCGGGGAGCTGTTTTTT. V and J are TRBV9 and TRBJ2-2; possibly TRBD2 for D (6 bases). The CDR3 covers 14 residues. CDR1 is SGDLS, CDR2 YYNGEE, per germline. Trimming took 7 bases from V and 1 from J, leaving 11 bases between them.

This clonotype was detected only a few times. As DNA, the CDR3 is TGTGCCAGCAGCTTTAAGCCAGGGGGCTCTCGCAATGAGCAGTTCTTC. This codes for CASSFKPGGSRNEQFF. This chain joins TRBV5-4 and TRBJ2-1; 8 bases are a match to TRBD1. Germline assignment: CDR1 SGHNT and CDR2 YYREEE (reference sequence). There are 16 residues in the CDR3. The trim removed 2 bases at V and 6 bases at J, leaving 10 bases unmatched.

The chain carries TRBV5-4 and TRBJ2-3, with D unresolved. The CDR3 sequence is 14 residues long. Germline assignment: CDR1 SGHNT and CDR2 YYREEE (reference sequence). Between the trimmed V and J ends, which lost 5 bases and 5 bases, there was a span of 15 bases. The CDR3 bases are TGTGCCAGCAGAGCCCCCGATAGAGGAGATACGCAGTATTTT. Translated, it gives CASRAPDRGDTQYF.

This clonotype was found many times. V and J are TRBV20-1 and TRBJ2-7; 11 bases map to TRBD1. The CDR3 is 15 residues long. Germline assignment: CDR1 DFQATT and CDR2 SNEGSKA (reference sequence). V gave up 1 base and J gave up 3 bases; unmatched junction bases: 5. CDR3 sequence (DNA): TGCAGTGCTAGAGGGACAGGGGGCGGCGACTACGAGCAGTACTTC. Encoded protein: CSARGTGGGDYEQYF.

The rearrangement links TRBV2 to TRBJ2-4; D remains ambiguous. Per the germline V gene, CDR1 is SNHLY and CDR2 is FYNNEI. This CDR3 contains 15 residues. Trimming removed 4 bases from V and 1 base from J, with 11 bases in between. The CDR3 DNA reads as TGTGCCAGCAGTGGGGTGTTTCTCGCCAAAAACATTCAGTACTTC. Translated, it gives CASSGVFLAKNIQYF.

This clonotype was detected many times. The gene calls are TRBV7-8 and TRBJ2-2; 8 bases are a match to TRBD1. V trimming: 6 bases; J trimming: 2 bases; junction bases outside the gene matches: 11. The CDR3 runs 17 residues. The V gene's germline CDR1 is SGHVS and CDR2 FQNEAQ. CDR3 bases: TGTGCCAGCAGACCAAAGGAACAGGGGGGAAACACCGGGGAGCTGTTTTTT. Its protein product is CASRPKEQGGNTGELFF.

The chain uses TRBV20-1 and TRBJ1-2; 7 bases agree with TRBD1. The V and J ends lost 5 bases and 3 bases, in that order; junction bases with no gene match: 6. This CDR3 contains 13 residues. Germline CDR1 DFQATT, CDR2 SNEGSKA (reference sequence). The DNA for the CDR3 is TGCAGTGCTCTCGACAGGGCGGACTATGGCTACACCTTC. Translated, it gives CSALDRADYGYTF.

This clonotype was recorded at least ten times. The V and J genes are TRBV6-5 and TRBJ2-7, with D unresolved. Germline CDR1 reads MNHEY; CDR2 reads SVGAGI. Trimming shortened V by 4 bases and J by 0 bases, and 19 bases separated the two germline ends. This CDR3 has 17 amino acids. CDR3 in DNA: TGTGCCAGCAGTTCCGTCCCTGGTACAGCCCGCTCCTACGAGCAGTACTTC. Translating it yields CASSSVPGTARSYEQYF.

This clonotype showed up just a few times. CDR3 DNA sequence: TGTGCCAGCAGCTACAAAGGAACCTCCTATAATTCACCCCTCCACTTT. Amino acids: CASSYKGTSYNSPLHF. The chain links TRBV2 to TRBJ1-6; D call uncertain. CDR3 length equals 16 residues. The V gene lost 6 bases and the J gene lost 0 bases, with 12 bases spanning the gap. Germline lookup yields CDR1 SNHLY and CDR2 FYNNEI.

The rearrangement uses TRBV28 and TRBJ2-7; tentative D call: TRBD1 (7 bases). CDR1 is MDHEN, CDR2 SYDVKM, per germline. The V gene lost 3 bases and the J gene lost 9 bases, with 21 bases spanning the gap. The CDR3 spans 15 residues. CDR3 region: CASSLGIGGGAGQYF. CDR3 coding DNA: TGTGCCAGCAGTTTGGGGATTGGAGGGGGCGCCGGGCAGTACTTC.

This clonotype was counted only a few times. The chain carries TRBV5-5 and TRBJ2-7; 9 bases align to TRBD1. Germline V lookup: CDR1 SGHKS, CDR2 YYEKEE (reference sequence). V shed 5 bases, J shed 2 bases, and the junction held 8 bases outside the gene matches. This CDR3 contains 15 residues. The CDR3 protein is CASSNRQGGAYEQYF. DNA for the CDR3: TGTGCCAGCAGTAACCGACAGGGGGGGGCCTACGAGCAGTACTTC.

At least ten counts were recorded for this clonotype. The V and J genes are TRBV11-1 and TRBJ2-1; 15 bases fit TRBD2. The CDR3 is made up of 18 amino acids. The trim removed 4 bases at V and 5 bases at J, leaving 9 bases unmatched. Germline CDR1 reads SGHAT; CDR2 reads FQDESV (reference sequence). The CDR3 here is CASSYGLAGGDNHNEQFF. The DNA for the CDR3 is TGTGCCAGCAGCTATGGACTAGCGGGGGGGGATAATCACAATGAGCAGTTCTTC. Drawing the rest from reference TRBV11-1 and TRBJ2-1, the complete variable domain is EAEVAQSPRYKITEKSQAVAFWCDPISGHATLYWYRQILGQGPELLVQFQDESVVDDSQLPKDRFSAERLKGVDSTLKIQPAELGDSAMYLCASSYGLAGGDNHNEQFFGPGTRLTVL.

This chain connects TRBV7-9 to TRBJ2-1, with D possibly matching TRBD1 (5 bases). Per the germline V gene, CDR1 is SEHNR and CDR2 is FQNEAQ (reference sequence). The ends were cut back, 2 bases at V and 10 bases at J, with 9 bases in the middle. The CDR3 totals 12 residues. CDR3 amino acids: CASSLRAGEQFF. In DNA, the CDR3 is TGTGCCAGCAGCTTAAGGGCAGGGGAGCAGTTCTTC.

This clonotype was counted between two and nine times. This chain's CDR3 is CASSQVGAGDSYNEQFF. CDR3 DNA: TGCGCCAGCAGCCAAGTCGGCGCGGGGGACTCATACAATGAGCAGTTCTTC. The chain couples TRBV4-1 to TRBJ2-1, with 7 bases aligning to TRBD2. The ends lost 1 base at V and 4 bases at J; junction bases unmatched: 10. The CDR3 runs to 17 residues. The germline CDR1 and CDR2 sequences are MGHRA and YSYEKL.

CDR3 DNA sequence: TGTGCCAGCAGCCTGGAGGAGGGTTCACCCCTCCACTTT. The encoded protein is CASSLEEGSPLHF. The chain couples TRBV2 to TRBJ1-6; D gene uncertain. The V and J ends lost 6 bases and 9 bases respectively, with 12 bases between them. The germline gives CDR1 SNHLY, CDR2 FYNNEI. The CDR3 runs 13 residues.

The chain has TRBV27 and TRBJ2-7; D perhaps matches TRBD2 (7 bases). From germline, CDR1 is MNHEY and CDR2 SMNVEV (reference sequence). This CDR3 region has 14 residues. The V and J ends lost 3 bases and 7 bases respectively, with 16 bases between them. Written as DNA, the CDR3 is TGTGCCAGCAGTTTCGGAGGGGGGGCTCGGGAGCAGTACTTC. Translated, it gives CASSFGGGAREQYF.

This clonotype was seen many times. The chain combines TRBV7-9 with TRBJ1-1, with TRBD1 identical over 7 bases. V dropped 4 bases and J dropped 1; count of bases not matched to a gene: 3. This CDR3 is 14 amino acids long. Germline CDR1 and CDR2: SEHNR and FQNEAQ (reference sequence). The CDR3, as DNA: TGTGCCAGCAGCTCCCACAGGGGGAACACTGAAGCTTTCTTT. Protein: CASSSHRGNTEAFF.

This clonotype was seen at least ten times. This chain connects TRBV7-9 to TRBJ2-5; D is perhaps TRBD2 (5 bases). The CDR3 extends over 17 amino acids. V shed 5 bases and J shed 2 bases, with 21 bases lying between them. Germline V lookup: CDR1 SEHNR, CDR2 FQNEAQ (reference sequence). The CDR3 protein is CASSPKNSDGDQETQYF. The DNA for the CDR3 is TGTGCCAGCAGCCCGAAGAACTCCGACGGGGATCAAGAGACCCAGTACTTC.

This clonotype has ten or more counts. V usage is TRBV7-9 and J usage is TRBJ2-1; the match to TRBD1 covers 9 bases. The CDR3 spans 17 residues. Per the germline V gene, CDR1 is SEHNR and CDR2 is FQNEAQ (reference sequence). With 8 bases clipped from V and 2 bases from J, the junction kept 13 bases outside the gene matches. The CDR3 here is CASGNPGQGSAYNEQFF. CDR3 bases: TGTGCCAGCGGAAATCCGGGACAGGGTAGCGCCTACAATGAGCAGTTCTTC.